This T cell receptor (beta chain) was sequenced for a study of Tregs in tolerant kidney transplant recipients. Notes on this clone: The antigen is not known.

The CDR3 is 15 residues long. V lost 7 bases and J 1 base, leaving 17 bases between the germline ends. CDR1 is MDHEN and CDR2 is SYDVKM in the germline V gene. Some clones are missing from TCRdb's copy, which holds only in-frame ones; the method was immunoSEQ multiplex PCR. Among fewer than 100,000 clones listed, over 85% were seen once. Unstimulated regulatory T cells (CD4+CD25+CD127-), CD4+CD25- non-regulatory cells, CD4 and CD8 cells were FACS-sorted from thawed PBMCs. Findings and limits, study-wide: Biological reproducibility was not directly addressed in this study. Activated donor B cell expansion appeared to reveal the most relevant donor-specific TCRbeta repertoire. Changing PCR primers prevented nucleotide comparison between some patients' samples.

This TCR was sampled from a human donor who received a combined kidney and bone marrow transplant. The genes are TRBV28 and TRBJ2-7; weak D call: TRBD1 (5 bases). This specimen was CD4+ T cells from blood, taken before the transplant. The CDR3 region is CASKDNQGFSYEQYF. DNA for the CDR3: TGTGCCAGCAAAGATAACCAGGGTTTTTCCTACGAGCAGTACTTC. The full variable domain, completed using reference TRBV28 and TRBJ2-7, is DVKVTQSSRYLVKRTGEKVFLECVQDMDHENMFWYRQDPGLGLRLIYFSYDVKMKEKGDIPEGYSVSREKKERFSLILESASTNQTSMYLCASKDNQGFSYEQYFGPGTRLTVT.